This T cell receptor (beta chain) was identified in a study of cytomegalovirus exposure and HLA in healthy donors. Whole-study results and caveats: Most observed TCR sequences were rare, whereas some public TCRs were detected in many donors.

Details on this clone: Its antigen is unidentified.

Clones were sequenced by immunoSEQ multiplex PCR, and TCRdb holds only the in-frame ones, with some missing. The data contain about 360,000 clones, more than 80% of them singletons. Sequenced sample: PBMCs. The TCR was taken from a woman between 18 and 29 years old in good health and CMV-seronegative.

CDR3 sequence: CASSRLAGGHTGELFF. Here the CDR3 DNA reads TGCGCCAGCAGCCGACTAGCGGGGGGCCACACCGGGGAGCTGTTTTTT. The chain uses TRBV5-1 and TRBJ2-2; 13 bases agree with TRBD2. Germline CDR1 and CDR2: SGHRS and YFSETQ. This CDR3 is 16 amino acids long. Trimming took 4 bases from V and 3 from J; bases not matched to a gene: 3.